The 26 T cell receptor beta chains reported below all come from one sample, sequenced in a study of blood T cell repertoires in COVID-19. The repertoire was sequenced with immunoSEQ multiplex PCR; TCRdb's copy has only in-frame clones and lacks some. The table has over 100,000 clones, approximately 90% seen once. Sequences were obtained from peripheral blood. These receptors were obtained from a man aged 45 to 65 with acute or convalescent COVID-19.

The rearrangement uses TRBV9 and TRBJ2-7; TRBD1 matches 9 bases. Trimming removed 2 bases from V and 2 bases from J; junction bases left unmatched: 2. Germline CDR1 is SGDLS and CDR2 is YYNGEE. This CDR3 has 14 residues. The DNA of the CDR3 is TGTGCCAGCAGCGTCAGGACAGGGGCCTACGAGCAGTACTTC. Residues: CASSVRTGAYEQYF.

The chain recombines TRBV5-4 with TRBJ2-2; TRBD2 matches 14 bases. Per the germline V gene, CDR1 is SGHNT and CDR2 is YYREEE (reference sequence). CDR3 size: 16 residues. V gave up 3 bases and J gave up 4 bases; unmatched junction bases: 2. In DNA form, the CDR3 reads TGTGCCAGCAGCTCCGGGACTAGCGGGAGCACCGGGGAGCTGTTTTTT. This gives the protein CASSSGTSGSTGELFF.

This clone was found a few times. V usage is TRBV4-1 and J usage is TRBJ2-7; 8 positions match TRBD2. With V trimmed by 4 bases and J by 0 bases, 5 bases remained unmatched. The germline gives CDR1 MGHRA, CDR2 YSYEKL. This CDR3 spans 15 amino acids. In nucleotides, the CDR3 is TGCGCCAGCAGCCCCGGACTAGCACTCTCCTACGAGCAGTACTTC. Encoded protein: CASSPGLALSYEQYF.

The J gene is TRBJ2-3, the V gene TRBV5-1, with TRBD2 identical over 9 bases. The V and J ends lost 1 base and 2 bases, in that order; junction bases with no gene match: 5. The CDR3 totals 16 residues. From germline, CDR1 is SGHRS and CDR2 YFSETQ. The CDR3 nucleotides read TGCGCCAGCAGCTTGATAGCGGGGGCCGACACAGATACGCAGTATTTT. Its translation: CASSLIAGADTDTQYF.

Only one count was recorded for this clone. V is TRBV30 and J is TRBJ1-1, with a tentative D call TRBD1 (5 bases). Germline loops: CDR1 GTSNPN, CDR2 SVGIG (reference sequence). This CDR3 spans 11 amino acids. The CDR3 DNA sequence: TGTGCTGGGGGGGAGAACACTGAAGCTTTCTTT. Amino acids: CAGGENTEAFF.

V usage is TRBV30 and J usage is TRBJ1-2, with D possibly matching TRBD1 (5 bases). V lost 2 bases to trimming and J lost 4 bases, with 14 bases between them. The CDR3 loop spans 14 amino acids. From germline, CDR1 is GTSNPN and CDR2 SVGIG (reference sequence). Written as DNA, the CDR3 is TGTGCCTGGAGTCGGGATGGGGGGATCTATGGCTACACCTTC. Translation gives CAWSRDGGIYGYTF.

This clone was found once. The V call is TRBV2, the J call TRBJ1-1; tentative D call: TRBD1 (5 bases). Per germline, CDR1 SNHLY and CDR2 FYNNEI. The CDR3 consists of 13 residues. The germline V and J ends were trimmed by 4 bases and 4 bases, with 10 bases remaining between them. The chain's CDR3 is CASSGSGFTEAFF. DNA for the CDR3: TGTGCCAGCAGTGGATCAGGGTTCACTGAAGCTTTCTTT.

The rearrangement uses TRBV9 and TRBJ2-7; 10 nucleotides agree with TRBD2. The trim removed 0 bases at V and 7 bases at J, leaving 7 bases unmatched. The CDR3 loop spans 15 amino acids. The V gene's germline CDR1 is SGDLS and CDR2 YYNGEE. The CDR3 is CASSVGLAGANEQYF. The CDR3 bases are TGTGCCAGCAGCGTAGGTCTAGCGGGAGCTAATGAGCAGTACTTC. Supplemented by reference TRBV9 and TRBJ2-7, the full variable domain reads DSGVTQTPKHLITATGQRVTLRCSPRSGDLSVYWYQQSLDQGLQFLIQYYNGEERAKGNILERFSAQQFPDLHSELNLSSLELGDSALYFCASSVGLAGANEQYFGPGTRLTVT.

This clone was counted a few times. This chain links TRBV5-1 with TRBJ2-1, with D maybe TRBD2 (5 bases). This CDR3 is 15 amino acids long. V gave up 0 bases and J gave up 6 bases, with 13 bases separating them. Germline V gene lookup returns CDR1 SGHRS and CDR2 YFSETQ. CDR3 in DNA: TGCGCCAGCAGCTTGGCCACGGGAAGATCCAATGAGCAGTTCTTC. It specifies CASSLATGRSNEQFF.

CDR3 protein: CASGRDYGYTF. CDR3 coding DNA: TGTGCCAGCGGCAGGGACTATGGCTACACCTTC. The genes are TRBV12-3 or TRBV12-4 and TRBJ1-2; possible D gene TRBD1, 5 bases. This CDR3 has 11 amino acids. Trimming removed 8 bases from V and 3 bases from J, with 7 bases in between.

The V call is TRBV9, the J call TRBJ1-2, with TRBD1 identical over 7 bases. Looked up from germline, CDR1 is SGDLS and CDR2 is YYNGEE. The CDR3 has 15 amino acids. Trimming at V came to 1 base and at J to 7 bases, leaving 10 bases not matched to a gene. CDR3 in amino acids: CASSVQGRGLGGYTF. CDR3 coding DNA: TGTGCCAGCAGCGTACAGGGAAGGGGGCTAGGTGGCTACACCTTC.

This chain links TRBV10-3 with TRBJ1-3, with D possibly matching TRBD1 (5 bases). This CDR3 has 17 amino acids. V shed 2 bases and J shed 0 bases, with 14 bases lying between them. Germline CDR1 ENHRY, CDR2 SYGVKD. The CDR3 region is CAISERGRINSGNTIYF. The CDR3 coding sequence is TGTGCCATCAGTGAGAGGGGCAGGATCAACTCTGGAAACACCATATATTTT.

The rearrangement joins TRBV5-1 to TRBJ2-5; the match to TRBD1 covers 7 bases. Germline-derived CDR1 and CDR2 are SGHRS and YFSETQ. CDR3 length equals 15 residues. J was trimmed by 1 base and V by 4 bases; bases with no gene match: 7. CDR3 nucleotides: TGCGCCAGCAGCGGAAGACAGGGCTCCCAAGAGACCCAGTACTTC. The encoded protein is CASSGRQGSQETQYF.

The CDR3, as DNA: TGCGCCAGCAGCTTGGATCCCGACAGAAACTATGGCTACACCTTC. Its protein is CASSLDPDRNYGYTF. J is TRBJ1-2 and V is TRBV5-1, with D tentatively TRBD1 (5 bases). The V end was cut by 0 bases, the J end by 2 bases, with 11 bases between. The CDR3 has 15 amino acids. CDR1 and CDR2 (germline): SGHRS, YFSETQ.

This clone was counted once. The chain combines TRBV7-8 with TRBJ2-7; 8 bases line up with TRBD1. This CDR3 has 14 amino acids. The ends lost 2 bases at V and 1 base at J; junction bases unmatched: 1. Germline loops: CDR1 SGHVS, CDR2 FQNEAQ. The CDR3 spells CASSLWDRSYEQYF. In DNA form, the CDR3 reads TGTGCCAGCAGCTTATGGGACAGGTCCTACGAGCAGTACTTC.

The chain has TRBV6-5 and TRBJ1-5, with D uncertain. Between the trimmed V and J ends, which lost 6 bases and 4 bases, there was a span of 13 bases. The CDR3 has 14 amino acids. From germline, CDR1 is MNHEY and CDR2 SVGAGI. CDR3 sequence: CASSQGRTNQPQHF. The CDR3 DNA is TGTGCCAGCAGCCAAGGACGGACTAATCAGCCCCAGCATTTT.

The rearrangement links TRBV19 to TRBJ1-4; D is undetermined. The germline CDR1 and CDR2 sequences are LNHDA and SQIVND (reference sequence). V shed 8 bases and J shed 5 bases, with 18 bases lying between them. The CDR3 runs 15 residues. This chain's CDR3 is CASYRSAAANEKLFF. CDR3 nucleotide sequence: TGTGCCAGTTATCGTTCCGCGGCTGCGAATGAAAAACTGTTTTTT.

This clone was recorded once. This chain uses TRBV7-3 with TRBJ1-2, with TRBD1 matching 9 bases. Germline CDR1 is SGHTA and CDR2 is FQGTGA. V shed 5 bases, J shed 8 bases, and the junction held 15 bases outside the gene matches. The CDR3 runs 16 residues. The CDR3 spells CASSALPGQGMEGYTF. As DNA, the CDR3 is TGTGCCAGCAGCGCGCTACCGGGACAGGGAATGGAGGGCTACACCTTC. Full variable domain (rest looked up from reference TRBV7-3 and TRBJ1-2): GAGVSQTPSNKVTEKGKYVELRCDPISGHTALYWYRQSLGQGPEFLIYFQGTGAADDSGLPNDRFFAVRPEGSVSTLKIQRTERGDSAVYLCASSALPGQGMEGYTFGSGTRLTVV.

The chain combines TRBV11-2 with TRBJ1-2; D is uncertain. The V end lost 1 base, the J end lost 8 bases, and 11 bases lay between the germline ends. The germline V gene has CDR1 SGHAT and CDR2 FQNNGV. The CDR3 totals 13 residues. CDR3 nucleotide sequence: TGTGCCAGCAGCTTAGGTTATTCGGTCGGCTACACCTTC. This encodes CASSLGYSVGYTF.

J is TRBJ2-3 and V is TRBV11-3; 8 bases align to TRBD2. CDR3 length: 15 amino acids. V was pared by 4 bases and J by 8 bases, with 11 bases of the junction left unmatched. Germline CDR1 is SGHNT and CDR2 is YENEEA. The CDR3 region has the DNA TGTGCCAGCAGCTCGGAAAGCGGGAGAGGGGGTACGCAGTATTTT. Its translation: CASSSESGRGGTQYF. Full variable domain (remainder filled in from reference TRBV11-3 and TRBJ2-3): EAGVVQSPRYKIIEKKQPVAFWCNPISGHNTLYWYLQNLGQGPELLIRYENEEAVDDSQLPKDRFSAERLKGVDSTLKIQPAELGDSAVYLCASSSESGRGGTQYFGPGTRLTVL.

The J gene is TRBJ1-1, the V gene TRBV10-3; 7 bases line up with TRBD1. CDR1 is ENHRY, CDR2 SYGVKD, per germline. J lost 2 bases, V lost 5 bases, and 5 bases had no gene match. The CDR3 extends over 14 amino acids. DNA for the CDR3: TGTGCCATCAGTTCCGGGACAGCTAACACTGAAGCTTTCTTT. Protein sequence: CAISSGTANTEAFF.

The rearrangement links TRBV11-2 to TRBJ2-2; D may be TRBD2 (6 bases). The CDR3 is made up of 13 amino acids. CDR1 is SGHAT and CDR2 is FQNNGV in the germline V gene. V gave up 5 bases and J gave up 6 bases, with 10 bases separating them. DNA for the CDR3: TGTGCCAGCAGCCCTACGGGGGCCGGGGAGCTGTTTTTT. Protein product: CASSPTGAGELFF. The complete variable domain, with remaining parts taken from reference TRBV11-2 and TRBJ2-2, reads EAGVAQSPRYKIIEKRQSVAFWCNPISGHATLYWYQQILGQGPKLLIQFQNNGVVDDSQLPKDRFSAERLKGVDSTLKIQPAKLEDSAVYLCASSPTGAGELFFGEGSRLTVL.

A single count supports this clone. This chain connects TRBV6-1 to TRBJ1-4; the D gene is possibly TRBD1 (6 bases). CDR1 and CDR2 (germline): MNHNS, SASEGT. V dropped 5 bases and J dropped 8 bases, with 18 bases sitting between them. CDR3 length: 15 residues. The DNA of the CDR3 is TGTGCCAGCAGTTTAGTCGCAGGGGTAGGAGAAAAACTGTTTTTT. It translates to CASSLVAGVGEKLFF.

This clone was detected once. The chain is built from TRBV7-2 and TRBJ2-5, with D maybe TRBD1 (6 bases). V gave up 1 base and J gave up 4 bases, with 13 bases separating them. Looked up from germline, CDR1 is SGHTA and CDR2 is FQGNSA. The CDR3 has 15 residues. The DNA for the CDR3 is TGTGCCAGCAGCTTAGGACAGGCCGGTGGAGAGACCCAGTACTTC. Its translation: CASSLGQAGGETQYF.

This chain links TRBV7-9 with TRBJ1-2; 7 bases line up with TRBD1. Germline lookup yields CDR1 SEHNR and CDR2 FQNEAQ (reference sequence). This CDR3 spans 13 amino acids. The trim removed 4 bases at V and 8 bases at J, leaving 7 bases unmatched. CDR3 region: CASSYRGGEGYTF. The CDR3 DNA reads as TGTGCCAGCAGCTACAGGGGAGGCGAGGGCTACACCTTC. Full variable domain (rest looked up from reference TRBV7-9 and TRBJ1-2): DTGVSQNPRHKITKRGQNVTFRCDPISEHNRLYWYRQTLGQGPEFLTYFQNEAQLEKSRLLSDRFSAERPKGSFSTLEIQRTEQGDSAMYLCASSYRGGEGYTFGSGTRLTVV.

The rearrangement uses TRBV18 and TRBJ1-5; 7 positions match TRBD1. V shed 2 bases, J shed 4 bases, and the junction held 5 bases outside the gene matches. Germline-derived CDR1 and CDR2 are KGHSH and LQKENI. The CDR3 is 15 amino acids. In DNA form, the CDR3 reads TGTGCCAGCTCACCAGTGGGACAGTTTAATCAGCCCCAGCATTTT. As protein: CASSPVGQFNQPQHF.